The rows below give T cell receptor beta chains drawn from one sample of a study of CD8 T cells in Susac syndrome. A single record per CDR3 protein comes from TCRdb applying MiXCR to the immunoSEQ multiplex PCR reads. The data show 210,000 or so distinct CDR3 sequences, with 85% to 95% seen just once and about 0.14% held by the top ten. The sequenced sample was CD4+ T cells from PBMCs. The receptors originated from a human donor with Susac syndrome. Each CDR3 is given with its conserved first and last residue. A D gene is named only where the DNA matches it firmly.

TRBV14,TRBD2,CASSREAGVSTDTQYF
TRBV9,NA,CASSVLTGTEAFF
TRBV27,TRBD1,CASIDRGTGAGEQYF
TRBV29-1,NA,CSVLSPLTDTQYF
TRBV20-1,TRBD2,CSIKSGGMVREQFF
TRBV5-1,NA,CASSPAGTDTQYF
TRBV15,NA,CATSSMGRGYGYTF
TRBV5-6,NA,CASSTLQVPSTDTQYF
TRBV4-2,NA,CASSRSSGESSYEQYF
TRBV5-1,NA,CASSLEHAQDTQYF
TRBV20-1,NA,CSARGETQYF
TRBV4-2,NA,CASSQEDGGGYTIYF
TRBV28,NA,CASRVSGPRAQPQHF
TRBV11-3,NA,CASRGPTADTQYF
TRBV7-3,NA,CASTDSPGTDTQYF
TRBV19,NA,CASRRDSSTEAFF
TRBV2,NA,CASSGRTEETQYF
TRBV20-1,TRBD2,CSARGTSGGVNTQYF
TRBV2,NA,CASTGDGGNQPQHF
TRBV2,NA,CASSTNREETQYF
TRBV5-1,NA,CASSLGGGINSPLHF
TRBV9,NA,CASTSSQGAEKLFF
TRBV20-1,NA,CSVIDRNTEAFF
TRBV29-1,NA,CSVETGSGNTIYF